What follows is one TCR beta chain and its context. What it binds is unknown. The data originate from a study of identical twins' blood T cells. General study points: Shared environment remains a possible cause of twin similarity.

Each TCR cDNA library carried sample-specific barcodes on both ends. Per the study methods: Each donor had about 95,000 to nearly 550,000 clonotypes. From the 5' RACE reads, TCRdb called clonotypes with MiXCR, one entry per CDR3 protein. These V and J calls rely on TCRdb rather than the paper's analysis. There are about 370,000 distinct CDR3 sequences in the sample; around 30% occur only once, and more than 5.5% lies in the top ten. Three pairs of healthy female monozygous twins were the donors. The germline V gene encodes CDR1 SQVTM and CDR2 ANQGSEA. The CDR3 length is 12 residues. Trimming removed 6 bases from V and 5 bases from J, with 13 bases in between.

The sequenced material came from PBMCs. The source is a woman aged 18-55 years in good health. J is TRBJ1-1 and V is TRBV29-1, with D perhaps TRBD1 (5 bases). The CDR3 here is CSVRDLGTEAFF. In nucleotides, the CDR3 is TGCAGCGTAAGGGACCTTGGGACTGAAGCTTTCTTT.